Below, 30 T cell receptor beta chains from the same sample are listed, as sequenced in a study of OX40 agonist ivuxolimab in advanced cancers. TCRdb keeps only in-frame clones here, not all; method: immunoSEQ multiplex PCR. Among roughly 18,000 clones, approximately 82% were seen once, and the ten largest hold more than 2%. The sequenced sample was CD4+ or CD8+ T cells sorted from blood, obtained in a trial of the OX40 agonist ivuxolimab. The receptors here all came from an adult with an advanced solid tumor such as melanoma, head and neck, liver or kidney cancer.

The V gene is TRBV2, the J gene TRBJ2-4; D call uncertain. V lost 6 bases to trimming and J lost 0 bases, with 9 bases between them. Germline V lookup: CDR1 SNHLY, CDR2 FYNNEI. The CDR3 runs to 14 residues. This CDR3 is CASRTGVAKNIQYF. CDR3 sequence (DNA): TGTGCCAGCAGGACGGGTGTAGCCAAAAACATTCAGTACTTC.

This chain's CDR3 is CASMGRAQANTEAFF. The CDR3 bases are TGTGCCAGTATGGGGCGGGCTCAGGCAAACACTGAAGCTTTCTTT. V gene TRBV19 combines with J gene TRBJ1-1, with D possibly TRBD1 on 5 matching bases. Germline CDR1 is LNHDA and CDR2 is SQIVND (reference sequence). V gave up 7 bases and J gave up 2 bases, with 17 bases separating them. The CDR3 sequence is 15 residues long.

The V and J genes are TRBV27 and TRBJ1-1, with 11 bases fitting TRBD1. Per germline, CDR1 MNHEY and CDR2 SMNVEV (reference sequence). CDR3 length equals 15 residues. V shed 5 bases, J shed 4 bases, and the junction held 6 bases outside the gene matches. CDR3: CASSVSGTGGTEAFF. The CDR3 nucleotides read TGTGCCAGCAGTGTCTCCGGGACAGGGGGCACTGAAGCTTTCTTT.

The V and J genes are TRBV5-6 and TRBJ1-2; TRBD1 matches at 7 bases. The germline gives CDR1 SGHDT, CDR2 YYEEEE. This CDR3 has 15 residues. V was clipped by 4 bases and J by 2 bases; unmatched bases: 8. CDR3 in amino acids: CASSRDSSANYGYTF. The CDR3 DNA is TGTGCCAGCAGCCGGGACAGCTCAGCAAACTATGGCTACACCTTC.

The gene calls are TRBV13 and TRBJ2-7; D perhaps matches TRBD2 (6 bases). The CDR3 sequence is 14 residues long. Germline CDR1 is PRHDT and CDR2 is FYEKMQ (reference sequence). V lost 4 bases, J lost 4 bases, and 14 bases lay in between. CDR3 nucleotide sequence: TGTGCCAGCAGCTCCATGGGGGGATCATACGAGCAGTACTTC. It encodes CASSSMGGSYEQYF.

This clone turned up a few times. Written as DNA, the CDR3 is TGTGCCAGCAGCGTCCACCGGGACACGAATCAGCCCCAGCATTTT. Translating gives CASSVHRDTNQPQHF. The chain recombines TRBV9 with TRBJ1-5, with D tentatively TRBD1 (6 bases). Germline loops: CDR1 SGDLS, CDR2 YYNGEE. V lost 2 bases and J lost 4, with 13 bases in between. CDR3 size: 15 residues. Full variable domain (missing parts from reference TRBV9 and TRBJ1-5): DSGVTQTPKHLITATGQRVTLRCSPRSGDLSVYWYQQSLDQGLQFLIQYYNGEERAKGNILERFSAQQFPDLHSELNLSSLELGDSALYFCASSVHRDTNQPQHFGDGTRLSIL.

The chain couples TRBV19 to TRBJ2-7; 8 nucleotides match TRBD1. CDR3 length: 13 amino acids. V dropped 1 base and J dropped 5; count of bases not matched to a gene: 1. The germline gives CDR1 LNHDA, CDR2 SQIVND (reference sequence). CDR3 DNA: TGTGCCAGTAGTATAGGACAGGGGAACGAGCAGTACTTC. This encodes CASSIGQGNEQYF.

This clone was observed once. Other nucleotide sequences in the sample specify the same CDR3. The CDR3 loop reads CASSLRLAGGEQFF. For the CDR3, the DNA is TGTGCCAGCAGCCTCCGACTAGCTGGAGGTGAGCAGTTCTTC. J is TRBJ2-1 and V is TRBV14; the match to TRBD2 covers 7 bases. V was pared by 4 bases and J by 9 bases, with 9 bases of the junction left unmatched. Looked up from germline, CDR1 is SGHDN and CDR2 is FVKESK. This CDR3 comprises 14 residues.

The chain links TRBV9 to TRBJ2-3; 9 bases align to TRBD2. The trim removed 3 bases at V and 1 base at J, leaving 9 bases unmatched. CDR1 is SGDLS and CDR2 is YYNGEE in the germline V gene. This CDR3 is built from 17 residues. The CDR3 DNA is TGTGCCAGCAGCGGGCGACTCGAGCGGGAGGGCACAGATACGCAGTATTTT. This sequence encodes CASSGRLEREGTDTQYF. Full variable domain (remainder filled in from reference TRBV9 and TRBJ2-3): DSGVTQTPKHLITATGQRVTLRCSPRSGDLSVYWYQQSLDQGLQFLIQYYNGEERAKGNILERFSAQQFPDLHSELNLSSLELGDSALYFCASSGRLEREGTDTQYFGPGTRLTVL.

The chain recombines TRBV19 with TRBJ1-2; 8 nucleotides align to TRBD1. This CDR3 is 13 amino acids long. The ends lost 5 bases at V and 8 bases at J; junction bases unmatched: 7. CDR1 LNHDA and CDR2 SQIVND come from the germline V gene (reference sequence). This chain's CDR3 is CASSSTGGGGYTF. CDR3 nucleotides: TGTGCCAGTAGTTCCACAGGGGGAGGCGGCTACACCTTC.

The chain recombines TRBV11-2 with TRBJ2-6, with a tentative D call TRBD1 (6 bases). CDR3 length: 15 amino acids. Per the germline V gene, CDR1 is SGHAT and CDR2 is FQNNGV. The germline V and J ends were trimmed by 6 bases and 2 bases, with 11 bases remaining between them. CDR3 residues: CASSSSGAGANVLTF. CDR3 coding DNA: TGTGCCAGCAGTTCTTCAGGGGCTGGGGCCAACGTCCTGACTTTC.

The chain employs TRBV5-3 and TRBJ2-7, with D possibly matching TRBD1 (6 bases). TRBV5-3 is sorted into the ORF group, with uncertain function. This CDR3 has 17 amino acids. Trimming stripped 10 bases from V and 3 bases from J, with 29 bases between. The CDR3 DNA reads TGTGCCCGCCGGTTGACAGGTCGAAAGTTGGGTGTCTACGAGCAGTACTTC. Its translation: CARRLTGRKLGVYEQYF.

This chain uses TRBV10-1 with TRBJ2-1, with D possibly called TRBD1 or TRBD2 (5 bases each). V lost 0 bases and J 5 bases, leaving 11 bases between the germline ends. Germline V gene sequence: CDR1 WNHNN, CDR2 SYGVQD (reference sequence). CDR3 length: 15 amino acids. The CDR3 protein is CASSESRGGNNEQFF. The CDR3 DNA reads as TGCGCCAGCAGTGAGTCGAGGGGTGGGAACAATGAGCAGTTCTTC.

V is TRBV27 and J is TRBJ1-2; D might be TRBD1 (5 bases). V dropped 2 bases and J dropped 6 bases, with 7 bases sitting between them. The CDR3 sequence is 12 residues long. Germline-derived CDR1 and CDR2 are MNHEY and SMNVEV (reference sequence). CDR3: CASSLQGHGYTF. For the CDR3, the DNA is TGTGCCAGCAGTTTACAGGGCCATGGCTACACCTTC.

This clone was seen a single time. The chain couples TRBV6-1 to TRBJ2-5; 7 positions agree with TRBD2. Losses at the gene ends were 6 bases for V and 5 bases for J; bases not matched to a gene: 12. The germline V gene encodes CDR1 MNHNS and CDR2 SASEGT. The CDR3 runs 15 residues. The CDR3 DNA follows: TGTGCCAGCAGCATAAATCCGGGGGGAGATGAGACCCAGTACTTC. Protein sequence: CASSINPGGDETQYF.

The rearrangement links TRBV28 to TRBJ2-1; D gene unclear. CDR1 MDHEN and CDR2 SYDVKM come from the germline V gene. The CDR3 consists of 13 residues. With 3 bases removed from V and 8 bases from J, the gap between germline ends came to 11 bases. CDR3 bases: TGTGCCAGCAGTTTTTTCGGTCGGGATGAGCAGTTCTTC. It translates to CASSFFGRDEQFF.

This sequence joins TRBV5-5 and TRBJ2-5; D ambiguous. The DNA matches TRBJ2-7 better at its end, which makes the J call doubtful. This CDR3 is 14 amino acids long. Germline V lookup: CDR1 SGHKS, CDR2 YYEKEE (reference sequence). The CDR3 is CASSRSDNPYEQYF. In DNA, the CDR3 is TGTGCCAGCAGCCGCAGCGACAACCCCTACGAGCAGTACTTC.

The table lists this clone with a few counts. The V call is TRBV18, the J call TRBJ2-1, with 7 nucleotides matching TRBD2. After removal of 2 bases from V and 2 bases from J, the junction contained 3 bases not matched to a gene. The germline gives CDR1 KGHSH, CDR2 LQKENI. The CDR3 has 15 residues. CDR3 residues: CASSPILAAYNEQFF. The CDR3 nucleotides read TGTGCCAGCTCACCAATTCTAGCGGCCTACAATGAGCAGTTCTTC.

The chain uses TRBV15 and TRBJ2-4; weak D call: TRBD1 (5 bases). V lost 1 base and J 1 base, leaving 17 bases between the germline ends. The V gene's germline CDR1 is LNHNV and CDR2 YYDKDF (reference sequence). The CDR3 has 18 residues. CDR3 region: CATSRGQEGVSAKNIQYF. For the CDR3, the DNA is TGTGCCACCAGCAGAGGGCAGGAAGGGGTATCGGCCAAAAACATTCAGTACTTC.

The rearrangement uses TRBV5-6 and TRBJ1-1; D is ambiguous. The CDR3 extends over 15 amino acids. Germline values: CDR1 SGHDT, CDR2 YYEEEE. V was clipped by 5 bases and J by 4 bases, with 18 bases between them. The CDR3 nucleotides are TGTGCCAGCAGTTTAATCGTTGAAGGCCCCACTGAAGCTTTCTTT. It encodes CASSLIVEGPTEAFF.

In its sample, this clone ranks as medium-sized (0.01 to 0.1%). This chain connects TRBV7-2 to TRBJ2-7, with 12 bases fitting TRBD2. This CDR3 is 17 amino acids long. CDR1 and CDR2 from the germline V gene are SGHTA and FQGNSA. V dropped 5 bases and J dropped 0; count of bases not matched to a gene: 8. In nucleotides, the CDR3 is TGTGCCAGCAGCCGGACTAGCGGGACCGACTTCTCCTACGAGCAGTACTTC. Translation gives CASSRTSGTDFSYEQYF. The complete variable domain, with remaining parts taken from reference TRBV7-2 and TRBJ2-7, reads GAGVSQSPSNKVTEKGKDVELRCDPISGHTALYWYRQSLGQGLEFLIYFQGNSAPDKSGLPSDRFSAERTGGSVSTLTIQRTQQEDSAVYLCASSRTSGTDFSYEQYFGPGTRLTVT.

The J gene is TRBJ2-7, the V gene TRBV2; 8 bases map to TRBD1. The CDR3 spans 14 residues. V was pared by 4 bases and J by 2 bases, with 4 bases of the junction left unmatched. Germline-derived CDR1 and CDR2 are SNHLY and FYNNEI. DNA of the CDR3: TGTGCCAGCAGTGGACAGGGGACAACCTACGAGCAGTACTTC. This gives the protein CASSGQGTTYEQYF.

The chain couples TRBV2 to TRBJ1-6; 11 nucleotides match TRBD1. The CDR3 is 16 amino acids. The junction had 2 bases not matched to a gene; V was cut back by 2 bases and J by 5 bases. From germline, CDR1 is SNHLY and CDR2 FYNNEI. The CDR3 region is CASSERGQGDNSPLHF. For the CDR3, the DNA is TGTGCCAGCAGTGAACGGGGACAGGGGGATAATTCACCCCTCCACTTT. Together with reference TRBV2 and TRBJ1-6, the CDR3 gives the full variable domain: EPEVTQTPSHQVTQMGQEVILRCVPISNHLYFYWYRQILGQKVEFLVSFYNNEISEKSEIFDDQFSVERPDGSNFTLKIRSTKLEDSAMYFCASSERGQGDNSPLHFGNGTRLTVT.

This clone was recorded a few times. In nucleotides, the CDR3 is TGTGCCAGCAGCCCCGGGAGGGTTTCCTACGAGCAGTACTTC. Amino acid sequence: CASSPGRVSYEQYF. The chain joins TRBV13 to TRBJ2-7, with TRBD2 matching 8 bases. The junction had 4 bases not matched to a gene; V was cut back by 5 bases and J by 1 base. This CDR3 is 14 amino acids long. Germline V gene data show CDR1 as PRHDT and CDR2 as FYEKMQ (reference sequence).

The rearrangement uses TRBV27 and TRBJ2-7; D could derive from TRBD1 or TRBD2 (6 bases each). The CDR3 sequence is 14 residues long. Trimming removed 5 bases at V and 6 bases at J, with 17 bases between. The germline V gene encodes CDR1 MNHEY and CDR2 SMNVEV (reference sequence). The CDR3 spells CASSPLTGAVEQYF. As DNA, the CDR3 is TGTGCCAGCAGTCCCTTGACGGGGGCAGTCGAGCAGTACTTC.

The genes are TRBV9 and TRBJ2-5, with a tentative D call TRBD2 (6 bases). The germline V gene encodes CDR1 SGDLS and CDR2 YYNGEE. Trimming left V 3 bases short and J 5 bases short, with 14 bases between. The CDR3 is 14 amino acids. CDR3 DNA: TGTGCCAGCAGCGCCGCAGGAGGAGGGGAGACCCAGTACTTC. It codes for CASSAAGGGETQYF.

This chain uses TRBV4-1 with TRBJ1-1; possibly TRBD1 for D (6 bases). The CDR3 contains 12 residues. Trimming removed 1 base at V and 10 bases at J, with 10 bases between. The germline CDR1 and CDR2 sequences are MGHRA and YSYEKL. The CDR3 DNA is TGCGCCAGCAGCCAAGTGGGAGGGGGAGCTTTCTTT. Protein product: CASSQVGGGAFF.

The chain couples TRBV27 to TRBJ2-7; 9 positions agree with TRBD2. This CDR3 comprises 14 residues. CDR1 is MNHEY and CDR2 is SMNVEV in the germline V gene (reference sequence). V was clipped by 7 bases and J by 0 bases; unmatched bases: 4. The CDR3 reads CASKGGRDSYEQYF. In DNA form, the CDR3 reads TGTGCCAGCAAGGGCGGGAGGGACTCCTACGAGCAGTACTTC.

The chain links TRBV6-1 to TRBJ2-5; D is undetermined. The DNA end is a closer match to TRBJ2-7, so the J assignment may be wrong. Germline V lookup: CDR1 MNHNS, CDR2 SASEGT. The CDR3 is 14 residues long. CDR3 protein: CASSGVPYSYEQYF. The CDR3 nucleotides are TGTGCCAGCAGTGGAGTCCCCTACTCCTACGAGCAGTACTTC.

The gene calls are TRBV30 and TRBJ1-5; D ambiguous. V was shortened by 3 bases and J by 4 bases, with 10 bases between the two germline ends. The CDR3 has 13 amino acids. The V gene's germline CDR1 is GTSNPN and CDR2 SVGIG (reference sequence). The CDR3 bases are TGTGCCTGGAGCGGAAAGGGAAATCAGCCCCAGCATTTT. The encoded protein is CAWSGKGNQPQHF.